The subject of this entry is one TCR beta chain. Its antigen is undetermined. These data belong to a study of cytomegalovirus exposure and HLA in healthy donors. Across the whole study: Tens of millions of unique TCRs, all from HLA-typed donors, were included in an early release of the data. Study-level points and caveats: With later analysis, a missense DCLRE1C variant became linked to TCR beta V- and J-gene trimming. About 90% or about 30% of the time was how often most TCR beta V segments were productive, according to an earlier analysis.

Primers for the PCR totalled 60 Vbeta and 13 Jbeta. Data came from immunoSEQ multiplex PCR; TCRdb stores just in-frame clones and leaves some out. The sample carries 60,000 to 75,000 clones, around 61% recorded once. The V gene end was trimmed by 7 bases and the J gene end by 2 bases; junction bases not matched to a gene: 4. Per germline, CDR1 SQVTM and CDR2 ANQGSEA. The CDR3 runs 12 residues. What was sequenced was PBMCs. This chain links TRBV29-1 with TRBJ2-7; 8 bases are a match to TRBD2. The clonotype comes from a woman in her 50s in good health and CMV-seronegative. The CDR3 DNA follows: TGCAGCGCTAGCGGGTCAGCCTACGAGCAGTACTTC. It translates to CSASGSAYEQYF.